The 18 T cell receptor beta chains presented below share a single source sample, sequenced in a study of blood T cell repertoires in COVID-19. TCRdb's copy holds only in-frame clones and misses some; the assay was immunoSEQ multiplex PCR. Counted here are 400,000 to 450,000 clones, roughly nine tenths occurring once; the ten biggest clones make up roughly 1.1%. The sequencing sample was made of PBMCs or T cells enriched from blood (not recorded which). All receptors derive from a man younger than 45 who had recovered from COVID-19.

The V gene is TRBV27, the J gene TRBJ1-1; possible D gene TRBD1, 5 bases. The V end was cut by 3 bases, the J end by 5 bases, with 16 bases between. CDR1 is MNHEY and CDR2 is SMNVEV in the germline V gene (reference sequence). CDR3 size: 15 residues. CDR3 amino acids: CASSFGQGTRTEAFF. The CDR3 DNA is TGTGCCAGCAGTTTCGGGCAGGGTACGAGGACTGAAGCTTTCTTT.

This chain uses TRBV7-9 with TRBJ2-5, with a tentative D call TRBD2 (5 bases). Trimming left V 3 bases short and J 5 bases short, with 13 bases between. CDR3 length: 14 amino acids. Germline V gene data show CDR1 as SEHNR and CDR2 as FQNEAQ (reference sequence). CDR3 nucleotide sequence: TGTGCCAGCAGCTTTCGAGAGGGCCTTGAGACCCAGTACTTC. It encodes CASSFREGLETQYF. The full variable domain, with the rest looked up from reference TRBV7-9 and TRBJ2-5, is DTGVSQNPRHKITKRGQNVTFRCDPISEHNRLYWYRQTLGQGPEFLTYFQNEAQLEKSRLLSDRFSAERPKGSFSTLEIQRTEQGDSAMYLCASSFREGLETQYFGPGTRLLVL.

CDR3 sequence (DNA): TGTGCCAGTTACCTCAGGGGGGCTGAAGCTTTCTTT. This sequence encodes CASYLRGAEAFF. The chain joins TRBV6-5 to TRBJ1-1, with 7 positions matching TRBD1. CDR1 is MNHEY and CDR2 is SVGAGI in the germline V gene. The V and J ends lost 9 bases and 6 bases, in that order; junction bases with no gene match: 7. CDR3 size: 12 residues.

In DNA, the CDR3 is TGTGCCAGCAGTTACACAAACACCGGGGAGCTGTTTTTT. Translated, it gives CASSYTNTGELFF. The chain couples TRBV7-9 to TRBJ2-2; D call uncertain. CDR3 length: 13 residues. V lost 6 bases to trimming and J lost 2 bases, with 7 bases between them. Per the germline V gene, CDR1 is SEHNR and CDR2 is FQNEAQ (reference sequence).

V is TRBV24-1 and J is TRBJ2-2; the D is unclear. V lost 4 bases to trimming and J lost 6 bases, with 11 bases between them. CDR1 is KGHDR, CDR2 SFDVKD, per germline. The CDR3 is 14 amino acids. CDR3 region: CATSEGKLAGELFF. The CDR3 DNA sequence: TGTGCCACCAGTGAGGGCAAGCTCGCCGGGGAGCTGTTTTTT.

The gene calls are TRBV4-1 and TRBJ2-7, with 7 bases fitting TRBD1. The CDR3 spans 17 residues. Germline CDR1 MGHRA, CDR2 YSYEKL. The J segment lost 3 bases and the V segment lost 0 bases, leaving 11 bases of the junction unmatched. The chain's CDR3 is CASSQDDRVEGNYEQYF. CDR3 DNA sequence: TGCGCCAGCAGCCAAGATGACAGGGTCGAGGGGAACTACGAGCAGTACTTC.

The chain combines TRBV18 with TRBJ1-5, with 8 bases that match TRBD1. The trim removed 4 bases at V and 6 bases at J, leaving 8 bases unmatched. In germline, CDR1 is KGHSH, CDR2 LQKENI. The CDR3 sequence is 15 residues long. The DNA for the CDR3 is TGTGCCAGCTCACTCGGACAGGGTCTCGTTCAGCCCCAGCATTTT. It specifies CASSLGQGLVQPQHF.

V is TRBV18 and J is TRBJ1-3; D unresolved. Germline CDR1 KGHSH, CDR2 LQKENI. The CDR3 is made up of 16 amino acids. The V and J ends lost 0 bases and 0 bases respectively, with 9 bases between them. This CDR3 reads CASSPPRQNSGNTIYF. CDR3 nucleotide sequence: TGTGCCAGCTCACCACCGCGGCAGAACTCTGGAAACACCATATATTTT.

The gene calls are TRBV11-3 and TRBJ2-3, with 12 bases aligning to TRBD2. Trimming cost V 5 bases and J 3 bases; bases outside gene matches: 3. This CDR3 region has 15 residues. Germline V CDR1 and CDR2: SGHNT, YENEEA. CDR3 residues: CASSRGTSGTDTQYF. The CDR3 DNA follows: TGTGCCAGCAGCCGAGGGACTAGCGGGACAGATACGCAGTATTTT. The whole variable domain, filled in from reference TRBV11-3 and TRBJ2-3, reads EAGVVQSPRYKIIEKKQPVAFWCNPISGHNTLYWYLQNLGQGPELLIRYENEEAVDDSQLPKDRFSAERLKGVDSTLKIQPAELGDSAVYLCASSRGTSGTDTQYFGPGTRLTVL.

This rearrangement joins TRBV19 to TRBJ1-2; weak D call: TRBD1 (5 bases). Germline V gives CDR1 LNHDA, CDR2 SQIVND (reference sequence). Trimming stripped 1 base from V and 8 bases from J, with 8 bases between. The CDR3 extends over 12 amino acids. The CDR3 nucleotides are TGTGCCAGTAGTATAGGGGGCTCCGGCTACACCTTC. Amino acids: CASSIGGSGYTF.

As to this clone: This same CDR3 is encoded by further DNA sequences in the sample. The V gene is TRBV18, the J gene TRBJ2-7; D possibly corresponds to TRBD1 (6 bases). From germline, CDR1 is KGHSH and CDR2 LQKENI. This CDR3 spans 12 amino acids. V dropped 3 bases and J dropped 4 bases, with 7 bases sitting between them. The CDR3, as DNA: TGTGCCAGCTCACCCACAGGGTACGAGCAGTACTTC. It yields the protein CASSPTGYEQYF.

This chain links TRBV5-1 with TRBJ2-7, with D possibly TRBD1 on 6 matching bases. CDR1 and CDR2 from the germline V gene are SGHRS and YFSETQ. Trimming took 2 bases from V and 2 from J, leaving 11 bases between them. CDR3 length equals 14 residues. The CDR3 DNA is TGCGCCAGCAGCTTCCAGGGGATCCCCTACGAGCAGTACTTC. As protein: CASSFQGIPYEQYF.

This clone was recorded only once. The chain employs TRBV3-1 (or the pseudogene TRBV3-2) and TRBJ1-2; tentatively, D is TRBD1 (5 bases). Trimming shortened V by 0 bases and J by 7 bases, and 9 bases separated the two germline ends. This CDR3 has 13 amino acids. Germline values: CDR1 LGHDT, CDR2 YNNKEL (reference sequence). CDR3 sequence (DNA): TGTGCCAGCAGCCAAGAGACAGCTAGTGGCTACACCTTC. This sequence encodes CASSQETASGYTF.

This chain joins TRBV7-3 and TRBJ1-1; 10 nucleotides line up with TRBD1. CDR3 length: 15 residues. The V gene end was trimmed by 5 bases and the J gene end by 0 bases; junction bases not matched to a gene: 3. The V gene's germline CDR1 is SGHTA and CDR2 FQGTGA. The CDR3 DNA reads as TGTGCCAGCAGCCGACAGGGGGCTTTGAACACTGAAGCTTTCTTT. Protein sequence: CASSRQGALNTEAFF.

The chain couples TRBV18 to TRBJ1-1; 7 nucleotides agree with TRBD1. Germline loops: CDR1 KGHSH, CDR2 LQKENI. V lost 6 bases to trimming and J lost 5 bases; unmatched junction nucleotides: 12. The CDR3 has 15 amino acids. The CDR3 reads CASSPPRGLGTEAFF. The CDR3 coding sequence is TGTGCCAGCTCTCCCCCTAGGGGGCTGGGAACTGAAGCTTTCTTT.

The genes are TRBV6-5 and TRBJ1-6, with 7 nucleotides matching TRBD1. Trimming took 8 bases from V and 9 from J; bases not matched to a gene: 13. The CDR3 consists of 15 residues. Germline CDR1 is MNHEY and CDR2 is SVGAGI. In DNA, the CDR3 is TGTGCCAGCGGGACCGGGACAGCCCAGGGTTCACCCCTCCACTTT. Translating it yields CASGTGTAQGSPLHF.

CDR3 amino acids: CASSDPPPAGGPVDEQFF. The CDR3, as DNA: TGTGCCAGCAGTGATCCCCCCCCAGCGGGAGGGCCGGTAGATGAGCAGTTCTTC. The V call is TRBV25-1, the J call TRBJ2-1; TRBD2 agrees at 10 bases. V dropped 3 bases and J dropped 8; count of bases not matched to a gene: 16. CDR1 is MGHDK, CDR2 SYGVNS, per germline. The CDR3 totals 18 residues.

J is TRBJ2-7 and V is TRBV19; tentatively, D is TRBD2 (6 bases). The germline V gene has CDR1 LNHDA and CDR2 SQIVND (reference sequence). The CDR3 contains 16 residues. Deletions cut 0 bases from V and 0 bases from J, with 12 bases between. The CDR3 DNA reads TGTGCCAGTAGTATAGATGGTCACGGGAGCTCCTACGAGCAGTACTTC. Residues: CASSIDGHGSSYEQYF.